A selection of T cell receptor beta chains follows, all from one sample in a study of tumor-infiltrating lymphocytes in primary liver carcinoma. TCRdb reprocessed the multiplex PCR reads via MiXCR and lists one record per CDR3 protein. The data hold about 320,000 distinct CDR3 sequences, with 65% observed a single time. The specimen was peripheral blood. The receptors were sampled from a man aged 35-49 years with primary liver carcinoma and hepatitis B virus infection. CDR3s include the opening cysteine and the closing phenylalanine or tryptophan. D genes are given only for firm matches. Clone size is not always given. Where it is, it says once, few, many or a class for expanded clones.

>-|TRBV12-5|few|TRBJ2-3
TGTGCTAGTGGGCAAGACTGGGGTGCGCAGTATTTT
CASGQDWGAQYF
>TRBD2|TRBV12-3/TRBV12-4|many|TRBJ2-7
TGTGCCAGCAGTCCCCCTTTAGCGGGAGTAGTGCACGAGCAGTACTTC
CASSPPLAGVVHEQYF
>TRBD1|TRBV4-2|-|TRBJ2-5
TGTGCCAACAGCCAAGACGGGACAGGGGGGCAAGAGACCCAGTACTTC
CANSQDGTGGQETQYF
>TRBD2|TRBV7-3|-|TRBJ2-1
TGTGCCAGCAGCTCAAATAGCGGGAGGGGCGGGAATGAGCAGTTCTTC
CASSSNSGRGGNEQFF
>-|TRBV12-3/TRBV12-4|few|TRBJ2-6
TGTGCCAGCAGTTTTGATAGCGCAAACTCTGGGGCCAACGTCCTGACTTTC
CASSFDSANSGANVLTF
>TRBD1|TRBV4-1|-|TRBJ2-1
TGCGCCAGCAGCCTCCGGGACAGGGGGGGACTAGTGGGCCAGACCTACAATGAGCAGTTCTTC
CASSLRDRGGLVGQTYNEQFF
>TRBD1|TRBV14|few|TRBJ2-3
TGTGCCAGCAGCCAAGACAGGGGGAGAAGGGCAGATACGCAGTATTTT
CASSQDRGRRADTQYF
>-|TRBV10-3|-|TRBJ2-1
TGTGCCATCAGTGATTTCGGGAGTTCCTACAATAAGCAGTTCTTC
CAISDFGSSYNKQFF
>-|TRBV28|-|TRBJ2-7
TGTGCCAGCAGTTTATCCCGGGGTCGCGAGCAGTACTTC
CASSLSRGREQYF
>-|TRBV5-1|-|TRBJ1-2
TGCGCCAGTAGCTTCGGACAACTGAACTATGGCTACACCTTC
CASSFGQLNYGYTF
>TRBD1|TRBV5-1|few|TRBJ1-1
TGCGCCAGCGGCCCCGGGACAGGGGATAGGGGCACTGAAGCTTTCTTT
CASGPGTGDRGTEAFF
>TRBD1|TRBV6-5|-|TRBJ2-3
TGTGCCAGCAGTTACACGCCAGGGGGCGATACGCAGTATTTT
CASSYTPGGDTQYF
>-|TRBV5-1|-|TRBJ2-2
TGCGCCAGCAGCCCACAGGCGAACACCGGGGAGCTGTTTTTT
CASSPQANTGELFF
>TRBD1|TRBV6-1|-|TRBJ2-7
TGTGCCAGCTCCGACGACAGGGGTTATTCCGAGCAGTACTTC
CASSDDRGYSEQYF
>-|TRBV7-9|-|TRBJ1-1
TGTGCCAGCAGCTTAGACCGGCAGGAAGCTTTCTTT
CASSLDRQEAFF
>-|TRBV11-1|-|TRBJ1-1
TGTGTCGGCAGCCCCGCGAGGGGGACTGAAGCTTTCTTT
CVGSPARGTEAFF
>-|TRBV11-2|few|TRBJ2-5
TGTACCAGCAGCTTTAAAACAGGGCAAGAGACCCGGTACTTC
CTSSFKTGQETRYF
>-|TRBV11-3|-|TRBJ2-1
TGTGCCAGCAGCACAGTGGGGGGCTCCTACAATGAGCAGCTCTTC
CASSTVGGSYNEQLF
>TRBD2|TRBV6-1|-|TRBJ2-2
TGTGCCAGCAGGAGCGGGAGGGCCGATGGCGTGGAGCTGTTTTTT
CASRSGRADGVELFF
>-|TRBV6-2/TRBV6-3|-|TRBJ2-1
TGTGCCAGTAGACGACTAACGGGAGAAGAGCAGTTCTTC
CASRRLTGEEQFF
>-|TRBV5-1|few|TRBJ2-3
TGCGCCAGCAGCTTGGGATCCCGGACATCAAACCCCACAGATACGCAGTATTTT
CASSLGSRTSNPTDTQYF
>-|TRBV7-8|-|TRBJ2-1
TGTGCCAGCAGCCAACCCAACTCCTACAATGAGCAGTTCTTC
CASSQPNSYNEQFF